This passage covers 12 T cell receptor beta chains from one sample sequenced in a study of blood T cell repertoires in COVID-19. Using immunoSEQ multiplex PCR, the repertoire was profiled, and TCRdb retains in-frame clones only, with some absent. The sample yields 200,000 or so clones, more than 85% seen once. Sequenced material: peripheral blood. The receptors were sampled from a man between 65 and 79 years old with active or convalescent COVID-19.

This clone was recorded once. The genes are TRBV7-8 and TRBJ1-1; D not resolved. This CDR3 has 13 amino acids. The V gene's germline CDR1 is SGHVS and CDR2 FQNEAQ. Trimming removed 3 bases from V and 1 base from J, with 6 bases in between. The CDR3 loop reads CASSFSRNTEAFF. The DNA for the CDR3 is TGTGCCAGCAGCTTCTCGAGGAACACTGAAGCTTTCTTT.

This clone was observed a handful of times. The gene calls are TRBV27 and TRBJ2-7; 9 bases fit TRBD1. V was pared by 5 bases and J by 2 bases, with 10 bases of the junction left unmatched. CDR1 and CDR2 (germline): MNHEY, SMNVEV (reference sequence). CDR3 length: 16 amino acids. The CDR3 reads CASSQDRGFRPYEQYF. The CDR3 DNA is TGTGCCAGCAGTCAGGACAGGGGTTTTCGGCCCTACGAGCAGTACTTC.

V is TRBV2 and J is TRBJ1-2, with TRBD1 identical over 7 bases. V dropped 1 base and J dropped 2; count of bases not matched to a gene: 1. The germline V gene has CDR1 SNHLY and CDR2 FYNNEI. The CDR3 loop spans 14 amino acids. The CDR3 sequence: CASSEGDRNYGYTF. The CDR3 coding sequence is TGTGCCAGCAGTGAAGGGGACAGAAACTATGGCTACACCTTC.

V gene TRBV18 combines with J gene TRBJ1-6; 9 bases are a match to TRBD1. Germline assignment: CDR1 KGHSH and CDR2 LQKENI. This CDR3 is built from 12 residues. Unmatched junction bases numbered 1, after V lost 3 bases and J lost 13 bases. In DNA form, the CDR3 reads TGTGCCAGCTCACCGGGGACAGGGCCCCTCCACTTT. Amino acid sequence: CASSPGTGPLHF.

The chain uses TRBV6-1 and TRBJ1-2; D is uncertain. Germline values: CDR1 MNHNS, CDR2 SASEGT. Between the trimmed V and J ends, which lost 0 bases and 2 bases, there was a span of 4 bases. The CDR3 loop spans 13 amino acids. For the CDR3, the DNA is TGTGCCAGCAGTGAAGCAGCCAACTATGGCTACACCTTC. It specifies CASSEAANYGYTF.

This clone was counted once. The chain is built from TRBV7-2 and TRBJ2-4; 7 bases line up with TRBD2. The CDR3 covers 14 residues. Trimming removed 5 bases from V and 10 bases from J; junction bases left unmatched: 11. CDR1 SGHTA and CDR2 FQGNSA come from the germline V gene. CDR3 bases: TGTGCCAGCAGCCAAGTGGGGACGGGAGGAATTCAGTACTTC. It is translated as CASSQVGTGGIQYF.

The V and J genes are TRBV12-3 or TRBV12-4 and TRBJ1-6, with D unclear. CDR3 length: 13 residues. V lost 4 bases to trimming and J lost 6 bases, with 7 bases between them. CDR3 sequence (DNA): TGTGCCAGCAGTTGGCAACCTAATTCACCCCTCCACTTT. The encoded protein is CASSWQPNSPLHF.

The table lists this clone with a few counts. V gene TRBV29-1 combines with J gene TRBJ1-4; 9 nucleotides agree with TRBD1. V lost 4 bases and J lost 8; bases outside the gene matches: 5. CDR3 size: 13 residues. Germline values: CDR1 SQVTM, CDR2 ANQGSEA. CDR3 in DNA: TGCAGCGTTGCGGGACAGGGCGTCGAAAAACTGTTTTTT. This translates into CSVAGQGVEKLFF. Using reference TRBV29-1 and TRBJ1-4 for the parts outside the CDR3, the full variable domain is SAVISQKPSRDICQRGTSLTIQCQVDSQVTMMFWYRQQPGQSLTLIATANQGSEATYESGFVIDKFPISRPNLTFSTLTVSNMSPEDSSIYLCSVAGQGVEKLFFGSGTQLSVL.

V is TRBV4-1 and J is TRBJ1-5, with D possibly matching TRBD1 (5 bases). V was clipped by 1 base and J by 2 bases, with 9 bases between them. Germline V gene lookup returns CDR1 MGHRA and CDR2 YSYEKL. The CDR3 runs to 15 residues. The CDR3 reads CASSQGQSRNQPQHF. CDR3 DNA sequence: TGCGCCAGCAGCCAAGGACAGTCACGCAATCAGCCCCAGCATTTT.

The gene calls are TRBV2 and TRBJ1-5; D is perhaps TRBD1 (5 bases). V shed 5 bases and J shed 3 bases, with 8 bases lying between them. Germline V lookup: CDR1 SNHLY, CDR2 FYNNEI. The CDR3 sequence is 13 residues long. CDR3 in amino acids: CASSQGLNQPQHF. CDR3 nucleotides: TGTGCCAGCAGTCAGGGACTCAATCAGCCCCAGCATTTT.

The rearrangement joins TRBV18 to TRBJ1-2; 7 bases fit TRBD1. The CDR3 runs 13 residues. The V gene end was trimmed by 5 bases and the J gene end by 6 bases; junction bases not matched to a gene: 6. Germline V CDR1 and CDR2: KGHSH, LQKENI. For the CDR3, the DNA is TGTGCCAGCTCATTTCGACAGGGTGATGGCTACACCTTC. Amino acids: CASSFRQGDGYTF.

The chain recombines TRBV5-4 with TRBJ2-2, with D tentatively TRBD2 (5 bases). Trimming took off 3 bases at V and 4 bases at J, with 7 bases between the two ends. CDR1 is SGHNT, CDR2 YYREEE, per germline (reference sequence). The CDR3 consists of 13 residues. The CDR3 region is CASSSRGTGELFF. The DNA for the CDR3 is TGTGCCAGCAGCTCCCGGGGCACCGGGGAGCTGTTTTTT. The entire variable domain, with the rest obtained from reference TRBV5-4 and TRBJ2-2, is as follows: ETGVTQSPTHLIKTRGQQVTLRCSSQSGHNTVSWYQQALGQGPQFIFQYYREEENGRGNFPPRFSGLQFPNYSSELNVNALELDDSALYLCASSSRGTGELFFGEGSRLTVL.